These T cell receptor beta chains were read from a single sample in a study of cytomegalovirus exposure and HLA in healthy donors. The table came from immunoSEQ multiplex PCR; TCRdb's copy has only in-frame clones and leaves some out. The profile covers 110,000 to 150,000 clones, with approximately 93% appearing a single time and about 0.65% taken by the ten largest. Material: PBMCs. These receptor sequences come from a man between 18 and 29 years old in good health and CMV-seronegative. CDR3s include the opening cysteine and the closing phenylalanine or tryptophan. Expanded clones are given a class, and other clones once, few, many or no size at all.

cdr3_aa: CASSPSPGDNEKLFF; clone_size: .; v_call: TRBV18
cdr3_aa: CASSLKRAGGRDEQFF; clone_size: .; v_call: TRBV7-8
cdr3_aa: CASRSWAGGVLMNTEAFF; clone_size: .; v_call: TRBV5-1
cdr3_aa: CASSSPSGGIRETQYF; clone_size: .; v_call: TRBV7-2
cdr3_aa: CASSLGLVPETQYF; clone_size: .; v_call: TRBV7-7
cdr3_aa: CASSPPQTGELFF; clone_size: .; v_call: TRBV6-5
cdr3_aa: CAWRRGLDTEAFF; clone_size: few; v_call: TRBV30
cdr3_aa: CASSQQAGSYSPLHF; clone_size: .; v_call: TRBV4-1
cdr3_aa: CASSPGTNYGYTF; clone_size: .; v_call: TRBV10-1
cdr3_aa: CASSAQGYSNQPQHF; clone_size: .; v_call: TRBV5-6
cdr3_aa: CASSLVGGAGYGYTF; clone_size: .; v_call: TRBV5-4